One sample yielded the 23 T cell receptor beta chains listed below, sequenced in a study of regulatory T cells in long-lasting Graves disease. Investigators prepared the TCR beta libraries by applying iRepertoire HTBI primers and Arm-PCR of CDR3 regions. From the multiplex PCR reads, TCRdb called clonotypes with MiXCR, one entry per CDR3 protein. The sample has 400,000 to 500,000 distinct CDR3 sequences; about a sixth are singletons. Time point described: newly diagnosed GD, antithyroid drugs for less than 3 months. With RNA extracted from PBMCs as input, the TCR library was made. These data were also reused for a study on T cells in Graves' hyperthyroidism and ophthalmopathy.

Sequenced material: peripheral blood mononuclear cells (PBMCs), taken at new diagnosis, from a patient treated with antithyroid drugs. The receptors come from a woman aged 18-29 years with Graves disease.

This chain joins TRBV28 and TRBJ2-3; 10 nucleotides align to TRBD2. V was pared by 4 bases and J by 2 bases, with 12 bases of the junction left unmatched. The CDR3 consists of 18 residues. Germline V gene data show CDR1 as MDHEN and CDR2 as SYDVKM. CDR3 loop: CASSSGLADASNTDTQYF. CDR3 DNA sequence: TGTGCCAGCAGTTCCGGACTAGCGGACGCGAGCAACACAGATACGCAGTATTTT.

This clonotype was counted many times. V and J are TRBV7-2 and TRBJ2-1, with TRBD2 as a possible D gene (5 bases). The V gene lost 2 bases and the J gene lost 4 bases, with 9 bases spanning the gap. Germline V gene sequence: CDR1 SGHTA, CDR2 FQGNSA. The CDR3 totals 14 residues. Written as DNA, the CDR3 is TGTGCCAGCAGCTTACCTAGCAGTTACAATGAGCAGTTCTTC. The encoded protein is CASSLPSSYNEQFF. The entire variable domain, with the rest obtained from reference TRBV7-2 and TRBJ2-1, is as follows: GAGVSQSPSNKVTEKGKDVELRCDPISGHTALYWYRQSLGQGLEFLIYFQGNSAPDKSGLPSDRFSAERTGGSVSTLTIQRTQQEDSAVYLCASSLPSSYNEQFFGPGTRLTVL.

This clonotype was seen repeatedly, ten times or more. The chain recombines TRBV18 with TRBJ2-5, with 12 bases aligning to TRBD2. CDR3 size: 15 residues. J was trimmed by 4 bases and V by 5 bases; bases with no gene match: 5. Germline V gene sequence: CDR1 KGHSH, CDR2 LQKENI. CDR3 protein: CASSAWGLAGETQYF. CDR3 coding DNA: TGTGCCAGCTCAGCCTGGGGACTAGCGGGAGAGACCCAGTACTTC.

With respect to this clonotype: One end of the junction is discordant with germline, which a read error may explain. The CDR3: CASSQDRREFRNEQFF. The CDR3 coding sequence is TGTGCCAGCAGCCAAGACAGGCGGGAGTTTAGAAATGAGCAGTTCTTC. The gene calls are TRBV4-1 and TRBJ2-1, with a weak D call TRBD2 (7 bases). This CDR3 is 16 amino acids long. Germline loops: CDR1 MGHRA, CDR2 YSYEKL.

This clonotype has at least ten counts. The chain couples TRBV27 to TRBJ2-5, with D hard to call. Between the trimmed V and J ends, which lost 3 bases and 1 base, there was a span of 9 bases. In germline, CDR1 is MNHEY, CDR2 SMNVEV (reference sequence). The CDR3 runs 14 residues. CDR3 amino acids: CASSFVSGQETQYF. The CDR3 coding sequence is TGTGCCAGCAGTTTTGTCAGTGGCCAAGAGACCCAGTACTTC.

In its sample, this clonotype was seen a few times. The chain uses TRBV6-5 and TRBJ2-5; no clear D. The V and J ends lost 2 bases and 3 bases respectively, with 7 bases between them. This CDR3 is built from 13 residues. In germline, CDR1 is MNHEY, CDR2 SVGAGI. DNA of the CDR3: TGTGCCAGCAGTTACAATAGAAAAGAGACCCAGTACTTC. Translation: CASSYNRKETQYF.

The table lists this clonotype with a few counts. J is TRBJ2-3 and V is TRBV27; TRBD2 aligns across 8 bases. Judging by the DNA end, TRBJ2-7 fits better; the J call may be wrong. The CDR3 contains 17 residues. CDR1 and CDR2 (germline): MNHEY, SMNVEV (reference sequence). The CDR3 region is CASKPRGSGIRSYEQYF. Here the CDR3 DNA reads TGTGCCAGCAAACCCCGCGGTAGCGGGATCCGTTCCTACGAGCAGTACTTC.

CDR3 nucleotides: TGTGCCAGCAGCCTACCATTCGGGGGACAGGCCGCCGCCCACTCTGGGGCCAACGTCCTGACTTTC. Translated, it gives CASSLPFGGQAAAHSGANVLTF. V and J are TRBV7-9 and TRBJ2-6, with 8 bases aligning to TRBD1. The CDR3 length is 22 residues. CDR1 and CDR2 from the germline V gene are SEHNR and FQNEAQ (reference sequence). The junction had 21 bases not matched to a gene; V was cut back by 5 bases and J by 0 bases. Drawing the rest from reference TRBV7-9 and TRBJ2-6, the complete variable domain is DTGVSQNPRHKITKRGQNVTFRCDPISEHNRLYWYRQTLGQGPEFLTYFQNEAQLEKSRLLSDRFSAERPKGSFSTLEIQRTEQGDSAMYLCASSLPFGGQAAAHSGANVLTFGAGSRLTVL.

This chain links TRBV24-1 with TRBJ2-7, with a weak D call TRBD1 (5 bases). V lost 2 bases and J 5 bases, leaving 18 bases between the germline ends. The germline gives CDR1 KGHDR, CDR2 SFDVKD. This CDR3 spans 16 amino acids. CDR3: CATSDSLTGRVHEQYF. The CDR3 DNA reads TGTGCCACCAGTGATTCCCTTACCGGCAGGGTCCACGAGCAGTACTTC.

The V and J genes are TRBV20-1 and TRBJ2-1; D ambiguous. Trimming removed 3 bases from V and 8 bases from J, with 17 bases in between. CDR3 length equals 14 residues. Per germline, CDR1 DFQATT and CDR2 SNEGSKA (reference sequence). CDR3 coding DNA: TGCAGTGCTAGGATCATGGACGGAAGGGATGAGCAGTTCTTC. Translated, it gives CSARIMDGRDEQFF.

In its sample, this clonotype was seen many times. The chain uses TRBV7-3 and TRBJ2-7, with a possible D match to TRBD1 (5 bases). Trimming pared 5 bases from V and 0 bases from J, leaving 17 bases between. Germline V lookup: CDR1 SGHTA, CDR2 FQGTGA. The CDR3 loop spans 16 amino acids. The CDR3 loop is CASSLSPRASSYEQYF. The CDR3 DNA follows: TGTGCCAGCAGCCTTTCTCCCAGGGCTAGCTCCTACGAGCAGTACTTC.

As regards this clonotype: With a much larger clone just one base away, this may be a read error. The rearrangement uses TRBV4-1 and TRBJ2-5; D is possibly TRBD2 (5 bases). Trimming stripped 4 bases from V and 2 bases from J, with 17 bases between. The CDR3 has 16 residues. Germline V CDR1 and CDR2: MGHRA, YSYEKL. The CDR3 DNA follows: TGCGCCAGCAGCCTAGTCCCCGGACGGGGACAAGAGACCCAGTACTTC. This translates into CASSLVPGRGQETQYF.

This clonotype was recorded at least ten times. The V and J genes are TRBV12-3 or TRBV12-4 and TRBJ1-4; 8 nucleotides agree with TRBD1. The ends lost 6 bases at V and 8 bases at J; junction bases unmatched: 2. The length of the CDR3 is 12 residues. CDR3 in DNA: TGTGCCAGCAGCCGGACAGGGGAAAAACTGTTTTTT. The encoded protein is CASSRTGEKLFF.

This clonotype was observed at least ten times. The rearrangement uses TRBV28 and TRBJ1-5; the D gene is possibly TRBD1 (6 bases). Germline lookup yields CDR1 MDHEN and CDR2 SYDVKM. This CDR3 is 15 amino acids long. Trimming took off 8 bases at V and 4 bases at J, with 18 bases between the two ends. CDR3 sequence reads: CASLHTGRWNQPQHF. For the CDR3, the DNA is TGTGCCAGCCTCCATACAGGGCGATGGAATCAGCCCCAGCATTTT. Drawing the rest from reference TRBV28 and TRBJ1-5, the complete variable domain is DVKVTQSSRYLVKRTGEKVFLECVQDMDHENMFWYRQDPGLGLRLIYFSYDVKMKEKGDIPEGYSVSREKKERFSLILESASTNQTSMYLCASLHTGRWNQPQHFGDGTRLSIL.

Ten or more counts support this clonotype. This chain links TRBV6-1 with TRBJ2-3; 8 bases are shared with TRBD2. The CDR3 consists of 16 residues. The junction had 13 bases not matched to a gene; V was cut back by 7 bases and J by 4 bases. Germline CDR1 MNHNS, CDR2 SASEGT. The CDR3 DNA follows: TGTGCCAGCACTCCCGGAGGACTAGCTGGCCCAGATACGCAGTATTTT. This sequence encodes CASTPGGLAGPDTQYF.

This clonotype was detected many times. This chain connects TRBV2 to TRBJ2-7; D possibly corresponds to TRBD2 (6 bases). V was shortened by 3 bases and J by 5 bases, with 11 bases between the two germline ends. This CDR3 region has 13 residues. Germline CDR1 SNHLY, CDR2 FYNNEI. CDR3 residues: CASSDVGGHEQYF. The CDR3 DNA is TGTGCCAGCAGTGATGTCGGAGGGCACGAGCAGTACTTC. The whole variable domain, remainder taken from reference TRBV2 and TRBJ2-7, is EPEVTQTPSHQVTQMGQEVILRCVPISNHLYFYWYRQILGQKVEFLVSFYNNEISEKSEIFDDQFSVERPDGSNFTLKIRSTKLEDSAMYFCASSDVGGHEQYFGPGTRLTVT.

V usage is TRBV7-9 and J usage is TRBJ2-7; perhaps D is TRBD1 or TRBD2 (5 bases each). CDR3 length: 14 amino acids. V lost 5 bases and J 6 bases, leaving 17 bases between the germline ends. Germline V gives CDR1 SEHNR, CDR2 FQNEAQ (reference sequence). CDR3 sequence reads: CASSEPGRQIEQYF. In DNA, the CDR3 is TGTGCCAGCAGCGAGCCGGGACGGCAAATCGAGCAGTACTTC.

This clonotype was found a few times. This chain connects TRBV6-2 or TRBV6-3 to TRBJ2-3; no definite D call. Trimming shortened V by 2 bases and J by 2 bases, and 8 bases separated the two germline ends. Germline lookup yields CDR1 MNHEY and CDR2 SVGEGT. The CDR3 runs to 14 residues. The CDR3 protein is CASSYAGVTDTQYF. In nucleotides, the CDR3 is TGTGCCAGCAGTTACGCTGGGGTCACAGATACGCAGTATTTT.

The CDR3: CASSPLGLAGGETQYF. The CDR3 DNA reads TGTGCCAGCAGTCCCTTGGGACTAGCGGGAGGAGAGACCCAGTACTTC. The chain couples TRBV12-3 or TRBV12-4 to TRBJ2-5; 15 bases line up with TRBD2. The CDR3 has 16 amino acids. V was clipped by 5 bases and J by 4 bases; unmatched bases: 5.

The chain uses TRBV28 and TRBJ1-1, with D uncertain. The V end was cut by 4 bases, the J end by 3 bases, with 6 bases between. Germline loops: CDR1 MDHEN, CDR2 SYDVKM. The length of the CDR3 is 12 residues. Here the CDR3 DNA reads TGTGCCAGCAGTTCCGTAGACACTGAAGCTTTCTTT. Translating gives CASSSVDTEAFF.

The chain recombines TRBV9 with TRBJ2-3, with D unresolved. The CDR3 is 13 residues long. Trimming shortened V by 3 bases and J by 6 bases, and 11 bases separated the two germline ends. Germline assignment: CDR1 SGDLS and CDR2 YYNGEE. The CDR3 region is CASSAFLRDTQYF. DNA of the CDR3: TGTGCCAGCAGCGCCTTTCTGAGGGATACGCAGTATTTT.

This clonotype showed up just a few times. The genes are TRBV3-1 and TRBJ2-3; 7 nucleotides match TRBD2. Germline V gene data show CDR1 as LGHDT and CDR2 as YNNKEL (reference sequence). The CDR3 consists of 20 residues. The V and J ends lost 0 bases and 2 bases, in that order; junction bases with no gene match: 17. This CDR3 reads CASSQERDRDYQRNTDTQYF. As DNA, the CDR3 is TGTGCCAGCAGCCAAGAGAGGGACCGGGACTACCAGCGGAACACAGATACGCAGTATTTT.

In its sample, this clonotype was seen a few times. The chain joins TRBV20-1 to TRBJ2-5, with D unclear. Germline V gene sequence: CDR1 DFQATT, CDR2 SNEGSKA (reference sequence). The CDR3 spans 13 residues. Trimming removed 2 bases at V and 1 base at J, with 8 bases between. The DNA for the CDR3 is TGCAGTGCTAGATATGCTCCCCAAGAGACCCAGTACTTC. Protein sequence: CSARYAPQETQYF.